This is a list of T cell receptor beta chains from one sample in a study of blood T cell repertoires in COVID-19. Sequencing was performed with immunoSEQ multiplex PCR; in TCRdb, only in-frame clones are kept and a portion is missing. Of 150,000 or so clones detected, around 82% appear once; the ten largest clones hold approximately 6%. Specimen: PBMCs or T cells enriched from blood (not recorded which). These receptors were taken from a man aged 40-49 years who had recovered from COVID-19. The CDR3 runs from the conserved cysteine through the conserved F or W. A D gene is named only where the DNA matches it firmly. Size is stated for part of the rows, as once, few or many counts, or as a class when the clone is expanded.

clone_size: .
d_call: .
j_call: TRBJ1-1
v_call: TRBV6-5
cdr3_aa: CASRRGFETEAFF
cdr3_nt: TGTGCCAGCAGGCGGGGATTTGAAACTGAAGCTTTCTTT

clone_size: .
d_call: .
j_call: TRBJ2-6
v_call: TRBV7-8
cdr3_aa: CASSLRAGVGANVLTF
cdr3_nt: TGTGCCAGCAGCTTAAGGGCAGGGGTCGGGGCCAACGTCCTGACTTTC

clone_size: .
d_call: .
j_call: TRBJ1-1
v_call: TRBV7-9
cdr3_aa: CASSLGRGRRNQDTEAFF
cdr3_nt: TGTGCCAGCAGCTTAGGGCGGGGGCGCAGGAATCAGGACACTGAAGCTTTCTTT

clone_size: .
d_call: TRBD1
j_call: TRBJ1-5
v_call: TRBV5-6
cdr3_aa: CASSLGTGDQPQHF
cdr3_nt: TGTGCCAGCAGCTTGGGGACAGGGGATCAGCCCCAGCATTTT

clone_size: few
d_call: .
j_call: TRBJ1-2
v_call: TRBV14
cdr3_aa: CASSQRSGLGYGYTF
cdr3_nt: TGTGCCAGCAGCCAAAGGTCGGGTTTAGGCTATGGCTACACCTTC

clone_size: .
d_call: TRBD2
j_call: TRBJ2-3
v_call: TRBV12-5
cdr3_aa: CASGLVIGTSGSSTDTQYF
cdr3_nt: TGTGCTAGTGGTTTGGTAATTGGGACTAGCGGCTCTAGCACAGATACGCAGTATTTT

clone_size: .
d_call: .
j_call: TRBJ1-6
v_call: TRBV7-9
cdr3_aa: CASSLHGDSPLHF
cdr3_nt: TGTGCCAGCAGCTTACACGGGGATTCACCCCTCCACTTT

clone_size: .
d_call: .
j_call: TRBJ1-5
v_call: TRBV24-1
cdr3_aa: CAGLRDNSNQPQHF
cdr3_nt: TGTGCCGGCCTCCGGGACAATAGCAATCAGCCCCAGCATTTT

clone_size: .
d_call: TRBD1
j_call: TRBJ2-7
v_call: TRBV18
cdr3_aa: CASSPPLQGSPYEQYF
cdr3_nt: TGTGCCAGCTCACCACCCCTACAGGGGTCCCCCTACGAGCAGTACTTC

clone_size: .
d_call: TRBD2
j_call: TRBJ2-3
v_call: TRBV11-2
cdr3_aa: CASIRGGQDTQYF
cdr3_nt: TGTGCCAGCATCCGGGGGGGACAAGATACGCAGTATTTT

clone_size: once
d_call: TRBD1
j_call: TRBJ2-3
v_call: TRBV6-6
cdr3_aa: CASSYEGQGKDTQYF
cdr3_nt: TGTGCCAGCAGTTACGAGGGACAGGGGAAAGATACGCAGTATTTT

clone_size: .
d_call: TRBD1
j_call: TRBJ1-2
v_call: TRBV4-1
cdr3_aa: CASSHLGGDSYGYTF
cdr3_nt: TGCGCCAGCAGCCACCTAGGAGGGGACAGCTATGGCTACACCTTC

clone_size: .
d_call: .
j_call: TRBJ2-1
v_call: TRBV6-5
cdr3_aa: CASNPGPRHYNEQFF
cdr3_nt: TGTGCCAGCAACCCGGGTCCCCGGCACTACAATGAGCAGTTCTTC

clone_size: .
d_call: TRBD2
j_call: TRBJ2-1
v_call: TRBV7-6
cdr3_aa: CASSEDLRLAGGVMSEQFF
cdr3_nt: TGTGCCAGCAGCGAAGACCTAAGACTAGCGGGGGGGGTCATGAGTGAGCAGTTCTTC

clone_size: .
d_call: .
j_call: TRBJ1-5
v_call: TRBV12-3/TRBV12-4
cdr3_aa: CASTGGNQPQHF
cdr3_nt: TGTGCCAGCACAGGGGGCAATCAGCCCCAGCATTTT

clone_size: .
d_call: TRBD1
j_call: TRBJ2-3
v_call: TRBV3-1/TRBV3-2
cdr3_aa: CASSQGTGGRTDTQYF
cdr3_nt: TGTGCCAGCAGCCAGGGGACAGGGGGTCGCACAGATACGCAGTATTTT

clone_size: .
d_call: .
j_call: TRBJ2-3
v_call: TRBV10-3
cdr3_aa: CAINPSKGTDTQYF
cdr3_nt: TGTGCCATCAATCCTAGCAAGGGCACAGATACGCAGTATTTT

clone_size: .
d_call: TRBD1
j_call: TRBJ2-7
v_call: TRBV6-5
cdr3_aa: CASCPDRGSSYEQYF
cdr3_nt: TGTGCCAGTTGCCCGGACAGGGGGAGCTCCTACGAGCAGTACTTC

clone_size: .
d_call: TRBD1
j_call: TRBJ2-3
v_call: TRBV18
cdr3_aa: CASSPDREDTQYF
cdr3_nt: TGTGCCAGCTCACCGGACAGGGAAGATACGCAGTATTTT

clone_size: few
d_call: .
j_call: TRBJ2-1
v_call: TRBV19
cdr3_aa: CASSIALYNEQFF
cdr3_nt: TGTGCCAGTAGTATAGCTCTTTACAATGAGCAGTTCTTC

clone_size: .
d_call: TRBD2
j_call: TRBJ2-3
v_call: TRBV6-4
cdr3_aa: CASSWGGGASDTQYF
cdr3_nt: TGTGCCAGCAGTTGGGGCGGGGGGGCCTCAGATACGCAGTATTTT

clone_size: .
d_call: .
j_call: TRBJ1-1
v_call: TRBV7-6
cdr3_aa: CASSPTGGWNTEAFF
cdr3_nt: TGTGCCAGCAGCCCCACGGGAGGGTGGAACACTGAAGCTTTCTTT

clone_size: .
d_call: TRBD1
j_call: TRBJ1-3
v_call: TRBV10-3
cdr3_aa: CAIREDRGSSGNTIYF
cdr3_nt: TGTGCCATCAGGGAAGACAGGGGATCCTCTGGAAACACCATATATTTT

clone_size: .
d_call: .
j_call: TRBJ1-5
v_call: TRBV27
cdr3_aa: CASSLSQGPDQPQHF
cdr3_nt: TGTGCCAGCAGTTTAAGCCAGGGGCCCGATCAGCCCCAGCATTTT

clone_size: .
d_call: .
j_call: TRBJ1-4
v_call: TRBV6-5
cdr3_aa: CASSFGGTNEKLFF
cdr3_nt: TGTGCCAGCAGTTTCGGAGGAACTAATGAAAAACTGTTTTTT

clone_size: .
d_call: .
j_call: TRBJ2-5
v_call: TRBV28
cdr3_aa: CASSLYRARQETQYF
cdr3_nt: TGTGCCAGCAGTTTATACAGGGCCAGGCAAGAGACCCAGTACTTC

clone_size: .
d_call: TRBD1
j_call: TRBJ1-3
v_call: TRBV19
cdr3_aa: CASSADRGVWNTIYF
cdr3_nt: TGTGCCAGTAGCGCCGACAGGGGAGTGTGGAACACCATATATTTT

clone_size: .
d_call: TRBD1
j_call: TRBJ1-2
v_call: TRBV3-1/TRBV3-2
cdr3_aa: CASSQEGSRGNGYTF
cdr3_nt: TGTGCCAGCAGCCAAGAAGGGTCCAGGGGGAACGGCTACACCTTC

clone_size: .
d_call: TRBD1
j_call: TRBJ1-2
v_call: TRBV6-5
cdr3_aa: CASRDRAYGYTF
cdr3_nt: TGTGCCAGTCGGGACAGGGCCTATGGCTACACCTTC

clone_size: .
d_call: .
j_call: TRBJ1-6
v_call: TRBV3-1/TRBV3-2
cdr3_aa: CASSPRGVNSPLHF
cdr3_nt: TGTGCCAGCAGCCCCCGGGGGGTTAATTCACCCCTCCACTTT

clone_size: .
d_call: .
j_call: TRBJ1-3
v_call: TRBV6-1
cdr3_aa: CASSEARGGQLIHGSSSGNTIYF
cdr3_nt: TGTGCCAGCAGTGAAGCGCGAGGAGGACAGTTGATCCACGGTTCAAGCTCTGGAAACACCATATATTTT

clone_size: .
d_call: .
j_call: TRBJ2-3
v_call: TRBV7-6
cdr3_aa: CASSLITAATDTQYF
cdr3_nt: TGTGCCAGCAGCTTGATTACAGCGGCCACAGATACGCAGTATTTT

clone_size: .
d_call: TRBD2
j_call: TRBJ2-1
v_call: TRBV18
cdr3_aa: CASSQRLAGHPNEQFF
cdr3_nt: TGTGCCAGCTCCCAGCGACTAGCGGGGCACCCCAATGAGCAGTTCTTC

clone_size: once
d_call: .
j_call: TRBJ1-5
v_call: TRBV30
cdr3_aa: CAWSVSGQRQPQHF
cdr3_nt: TGTGCCTGGAGTGTCTCCGGACAACGGCAGCCCCAGCATTTT

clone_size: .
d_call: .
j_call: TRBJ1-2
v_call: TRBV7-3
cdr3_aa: CASSPGGQSYGYTF
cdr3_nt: TGTGCCAGCAGCCCAGGAGGGCAGTCCTATGGCTACACCTTC

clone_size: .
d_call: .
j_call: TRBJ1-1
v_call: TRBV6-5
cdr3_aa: CASSAPEGNTEAFF
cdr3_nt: TGTGCCAGCAGCGCCCCCGAGGGTAACACTGAAGCTTTCTTT

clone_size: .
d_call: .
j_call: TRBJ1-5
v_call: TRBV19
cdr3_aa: CASTSRYSNQPQHF
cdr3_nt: TGTGCCAGTACCTCGCGGTATAGCAATCAGCCCCAGCATTTT

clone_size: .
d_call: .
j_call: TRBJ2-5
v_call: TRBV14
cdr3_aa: CASSQLGQKKETQYF
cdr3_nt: TGTGCCAGCAGCCAATTGGGACAAAAGAAAGAGACCCAGTACTTC

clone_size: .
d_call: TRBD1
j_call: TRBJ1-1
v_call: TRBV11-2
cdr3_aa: CASSPTGFTNTEAFF
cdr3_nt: TGTGCCAGCAGCCCGACAGGGTTTACGAACACTGAAGCTTTCTTT

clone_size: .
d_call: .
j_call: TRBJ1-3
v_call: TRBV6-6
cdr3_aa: CASSGQLRSGNTIYF
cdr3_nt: TGTGCCAGCAGTGGACAGCTCCGCTCTGGAAACACCATATATTTT

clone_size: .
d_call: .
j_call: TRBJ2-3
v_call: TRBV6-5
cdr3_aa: CASSYSRGRGTDTQYF
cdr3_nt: TGTGCCAGCAGTTACTCCAGGGGAAGGGGTACAGATACGCAGTATTTT

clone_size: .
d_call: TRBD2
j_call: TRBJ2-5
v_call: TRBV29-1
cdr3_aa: CSVLRTSGQETQYF
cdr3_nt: TGCAGCGTTCTGCGGACTAGCGGCCAAGAGACCCAGTACTTC

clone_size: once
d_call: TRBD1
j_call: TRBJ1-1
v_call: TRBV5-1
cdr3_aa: CASSTQGGQLGTEAFF
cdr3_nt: TGCGCCAGCAGCACACAAGGGGGCCAATTGGGGACTGAAGCTTTCTTT

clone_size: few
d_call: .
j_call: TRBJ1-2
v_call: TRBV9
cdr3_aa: CASSVAAESIYTF
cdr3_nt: TGTGCCAGCAGCGTAGCAGCGGAGTCGATCTACACCTTC

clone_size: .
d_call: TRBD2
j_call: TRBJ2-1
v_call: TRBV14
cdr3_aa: CASSRLAGGLNEQFF
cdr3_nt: TGTGCCAGCAGCCGACTAGCGGGGGGACTAAATGAGCAGTTCTTC

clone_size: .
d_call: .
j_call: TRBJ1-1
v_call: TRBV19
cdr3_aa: CASSMRGMTEAFF
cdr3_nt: TGTGCCAGTAGTATGAGGGGGATGACTGAAGCTTTCTTT

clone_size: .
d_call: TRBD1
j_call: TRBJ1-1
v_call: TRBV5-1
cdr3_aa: CASSADRVITEAFF
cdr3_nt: TGCGCCAGCAGCGCAGACAGGGTAATCACTGAAGCTTTCTTT

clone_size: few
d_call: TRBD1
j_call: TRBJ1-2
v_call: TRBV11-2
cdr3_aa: CASSSPRRSRDRGSGYTF
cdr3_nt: TGTGCCAGCAGCTCACCGAGAAGAAGCCGGGACAGGGGGAGCGGCTACACCTTC

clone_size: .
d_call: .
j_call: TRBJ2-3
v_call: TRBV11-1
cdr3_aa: CASSRGAGVLEDTQYF
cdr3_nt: TGTGCCAGCAGCCGGGGGGCGGGGGTCCTAGAAGATACGCAGTATTTT

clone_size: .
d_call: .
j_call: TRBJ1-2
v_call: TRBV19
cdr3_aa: CASMRQAGVYGYTF
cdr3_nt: TGTGCCAGTATGCGACAGGCTGGGGTCTATGGCTACACCTTC

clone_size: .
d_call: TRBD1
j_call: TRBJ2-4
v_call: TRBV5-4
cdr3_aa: CASSPGTAKIAKNIQYF
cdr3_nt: TGTGCCAGCAGCCCCGGGACAGCTAAAATAGCCAAAAACATTCAGTACTTC

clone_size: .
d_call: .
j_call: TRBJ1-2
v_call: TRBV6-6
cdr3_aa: CASSSEVGYTF
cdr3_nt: TGTGCCAGCAGTTCTGAGGTCGGCTACACCTTC

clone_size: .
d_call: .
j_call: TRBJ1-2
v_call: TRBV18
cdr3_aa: CASSPRDGEGYTF
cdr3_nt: TGTGCCAGCTCACCCAGGGATGGCGAAGGCTACACCTTC

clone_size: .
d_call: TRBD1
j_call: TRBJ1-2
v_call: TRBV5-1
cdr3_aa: CASALTTGALNYGYTF
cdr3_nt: TGCGCCAGCGCTCTCACGACAGGGGCCCTTAACTATGGCTACACCTTC